Listed below are T cell receptor beta chains from one sample, sequenced in a study of blood T cell repertoires in COVID-19. Method: immunoSEQ multiplex PCR; TCRdb's copy keeps in-frame clones and lacks some. This sample yields about 410,000 clones, of which about nine tenths are seen a single time; 1.4% to 1.5% belongs to the top ten. Material for sequencing was peripheral blood. Receptor source: a woman in her 30s with active or convalescent COVID-19. Each CDR3 is given with its conserved first and last residue. A D gene is named only where the DNA matches it firmly. Rows give clone size only sometimes, using once, few, many, or a class for an expanded clone.

j_call cdr3_length v_call d_call clone_size cdr3_nt cdr3_aa
TRBJ1-2 13 TRBV25-1 TRBD1 NA TGTGCCAGCCCGGGACAGGGGGCTGTTGGCTACACCTTC CASPGQGAVGYTF
TRBJ2-7 10 TRBV11-2 NA NA TGTGCCAGCAGCTTAGTAGAGAGGTACTTC CASSLVERYF
TRBJ1-2 13 TRBV28 NA NA TGTGCCAGCAGTTTTGGCGGGGCTGATGGCTACACCTTC CASSFGGADGYTF
TRBJ2-1 14 TRBV12-5 NA NA TGTGCTAGTGCCTCACTAGGAACCTACAATGAGCAGTTCTTC CASASLGTYNEQFF
TRBJ2-1 13 TRBV3-1/TRBV3-2 NA NA TGTGCCAGCAGCCAACAAATCAAGCGGGAGCAGTTCTTC CASSQQIKREQFF
TRBJ1-4 17 TRBV18 TRBD1 NA TGTGCCAGCTCACCAACCCCGGGACAGGGTTCTAATGAAAAACTGTTTTTT CASSPTPGQGSNEKLFF
TRBJ1-1 11 TRBV11-2 NA few TGTGCCAGCAGCTTGGGAGGGGAAGCTTTCTTT CASSLGGEAFF
TRBJ1-1 14 TRBV19 TRBD1 NA TGTGCCAGTAGGAAGGACAGGGTGAACACTGAAGCTTTCTTT CASRKDRVNTEAFF
TRBJ2-7 14 TRBV27 TRBD1 once TGTGCCAGCAGTAGACGGGGACAGAACTACGAGCAGTACTTC CASSRRGQNYEQYF
TRBJ1-2 14 TRBV27 TRBD1 NA TGTGCCAGCAGCTCAATTACAGGGGGGCATGGCTACACCTTC CASSSITGGHGYTF
TRBJ2-5 14 TRBV5-1 TRBD1 NA TGCGCCAGCAGCGAGGGACAGGGGGGAGAGACCCAGTACTTC CASSEGQGGETQYF
TRBJ1-5 16 TRBV7-9 TRBD1 few TGTGCCAGCAGCTTAGACCCAGGGGGAGTCAATCAGCCCCAGCATTTT CASSLDPGGVNQPQHF
TRBJ2-7 16 TRBV18 TRBD1 NA TGTGCCAGCTCACCAGATACCCCCGGGACAGGGGCGAGATGGGACTTC CASSPDTPGTGARWDF
TRBJ1-1 12 TRBV24-1 NA NA TGTGCCACCAGTGATTTGTCCGGGAGACCTTTCTTT CATSDLSGRPFF
TRBJ2-7 12 TRBV27 NA NA TGTGCCAGCAGGGACTACGGGGGCGAGCAGTACTTC CASRDYGGEQYF
TRBJ1-2 16 TRBV19 TRBD1 NA TGTGCCAGTAGCCTAGCCGGAGGTCAGGGGGCAGGTGGCTACACCTTC CASSLAGGQGAGGYTF
TRBJ1-2 13 TRBV30 NA NA TGTGCCTGGAGTGTTCGAGCCCCCTATGGCTACACCTTC CAWSVRAPYGYTF
TRBJ1-4 14 TRBV7-9 TRBD1 NA TGTGCCAGCAGCCAGACAGGGATAGGTGAAAAACTGTTTTTT CASSQTGIGEKLFF
TRBJ2-7 16 TRBV11-2 TRBD1 NA TGTGCCAGCAGCACCCCGGGACAGGGGAGAAGCTACGAGCAGTACTTC CASSTPGQGRSYEQYF
TRBJ2-1 15 TRBV2 NA NA TGTGCCAGCAGTGGTGGGTCTGGAGGGCTAAATGAGCAGTTCTTC CASSGGSGGLNEQFF
TRBJ2-1 11 TRBV20-1 NA NA TGCAGTGCCTCGGGGGAGAATGAGCAGTTCTTC CSASGENEQFF
TRBJ1-6 17 TRBV4-2 NA NA TGTGCCAGCAGCCAAGAAAACCGCACCCCGGGGGATTCACCCCTCCACTTT CASSQENRTPGDSPLHF
TRBJ2-3 15 TRBV6-1 TRBD1 NA TGTGCCAGCAGTGATCGGACAGGAAGCACAGATACGCAGTATTTT CASSDRTGSTDTQYF
TRBJ1-6 14 TRBV5-4 TRBD1 NA TGTGCCAGCAGCTCGACAGGGTATAATTCACCCCTCCACTTT CASSSTGYNSPLHF
TRBJ1-3 14 TRBV5-5 NA NA TGTGCCAGCAGCTTGGGGAGCTCTGGAAACACCATATATTTT CASSLGSSGNTIYF
TRBJ2-5 14 TRBV10-3 TRBD1 NA TGTGCCATCAGTGGGGACAGGGGGCAAGAGACCCAGTACTTC CAISGDRGQETQYF
TRBJ1-2 14 TRBV2 TRBD1 NA TGTGCCAGCAGTATCGGACAGGGGTACTATGGCTACACCTTC CASSIGQGYYGYTF
TRBJ2-7 13 TRBV6-5 TRBD1 NA TGTGCCAGCAGACTAGACAGGGAATACGAGCAGTACTTC CASRLDREYEQYF
TRBJ2-1 13 TRBV30 NA NA TGTGCCTGGAGTGGGGGACTCAACAATGAGCAGTTCTTC CAWSGGLNNEQFF
TRBJ1-2 15 TRBV14 TRBD1 NA TGTGCCAGCAGCGTAAGGGACAGCGTAAACTATGGCTACACCTTC CASSVRDSVNYGYTF
TRBJ1-4 14 TRBV19 NA NA TGTGCCACCAAAGAGCGTCCAGCTAATGAAAAACTGTTTTTT CATKERPANEKLFF
TRBJ2-7 16 TRBV28 TRBD2 NA TGTGCCAGCAGTTTAGGCGGGAGGGGGGGTTCCTACGAGCAGTACTTC CASSLGGRGGSYEQYF
TRBJ2-4 16 TRBV5-8 TRBD1 NA TGTGCCAGCAGACGCGGGACAGGGGGTTTAAAAAACATTCAGTACTTC CASRRGTGGLKNIQYF
TRBJ1-5 15 TRBV2 TRBD1 NA TGTGCCAGCAGACGTTCCGGGACAGGAGATCAGCCCCAGCATTTT CASRRSGTGDQPQHF
TRBJ1-1 15 TRBV9 NA NA TGTGCCAGCAGCGTAGAGGACAACATGAACACTGAAGCTTTCTTT CASSVEDNMNTEAFF
TRBJ2-7 14 TRBV5-1 NA NA TGCGCCAGCAGCTTTGTAGCGGCCAACTACGAGCAGTACTTC CASSFVAANYEQYF
TRBJ1-2 15 TRBV6-4 TRBD1 NA TGTGCCAGCAGCGCCTGGGACAGGGGCAACTATGGCTACACCTTC CASSAWDRGNYGYTF
TRBJ2-7 11 TRBV11-2 NA NA TGTGCCAGCCGCTTAGCAGGGGAGCAGTACTTC CASRLAGEQYF
TRBJ2-2 15 TRBV7-8 NA once TGTGCCAACAGCCCCGGCGGGACGAACACCGGGGAGCTGTTTTTT CANSPGGTNTGELFF
TRBJ2-1 16 TRBV7-8 NA NA TGTGCCAGCAGCTTATATACAGCGGGTTCCTACAATGAGCAGTTCTTC CASSLYTAGSYNEQFF
TRBJ1-6 15 TRBV7-9 TRBD1 NA TGTGCCAGCAGCACGGACAGGGAGGAAGATTCACCCCTCCACTTT CASSTDREEDSPLHF
TRBJ1-5 15 TRBV6-5 TRBD1 many TGTGCCAGCAGGGGTTACGGGACAGATAATCAGCCCCAGCATTTT CASRGYGTDNQPQHF
TRBJ1-5 17 TRBV15 NA NA TGTGCCACCAGCAGAGGTAGGGGACACCTCCCGCGGCAGCCCCAGCATTTT CATSRGRGHLPRQPQHF
TRBJ1-1 14 TRBV7-9 TRBD1 NA TGTGCCAGCAGCTCCCGGGACAGGGGCACTGAAGCTTTCTTT CASSSRDRGTEAFF
TRBJ2-7 12 TRBV5-1 NA NA TGCGCCAGCAGTAGCCCGGGTAACGAGCAGTACTTC CASSSPGNEQYF
TRBJ2-3 15 TRBV5-1 NA NA TGCGCCAGCAGAGAAAAGGGACTCCTACAGTCTACGCAGTATTTT CASREKGLLQSTQYF